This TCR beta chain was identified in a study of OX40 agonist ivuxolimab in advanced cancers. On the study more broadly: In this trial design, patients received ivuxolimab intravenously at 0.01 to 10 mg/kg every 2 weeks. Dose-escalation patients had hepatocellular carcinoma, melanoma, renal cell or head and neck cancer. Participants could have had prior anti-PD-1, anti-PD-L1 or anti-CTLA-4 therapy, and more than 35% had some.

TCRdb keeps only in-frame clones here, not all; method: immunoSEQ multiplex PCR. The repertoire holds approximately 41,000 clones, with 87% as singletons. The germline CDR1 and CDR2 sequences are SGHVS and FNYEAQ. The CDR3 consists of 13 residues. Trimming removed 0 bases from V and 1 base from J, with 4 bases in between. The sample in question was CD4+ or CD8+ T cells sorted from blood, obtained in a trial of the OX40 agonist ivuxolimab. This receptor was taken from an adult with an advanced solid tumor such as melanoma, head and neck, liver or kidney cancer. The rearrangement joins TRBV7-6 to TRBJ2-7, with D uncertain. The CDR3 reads CASSLAESYEQYF. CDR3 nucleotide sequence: TGTGCCAGCAGCTTAGCGGAATCCTACGAGCAGTACTTC.